These 24 T cell receptor beta chains came from one sample sequenced in a study of T-cell reconstitution after alpha-beta-depleted transplantation in children. Unique molecular identifiers were used to barcode this TCRbeta library. TCRdb called the PCR reads again in MiXCR, with one record for every CDR3 protein. The sample yields 100,000 to 130,000 distinct CDR3 sequences, about 6.5% seen once. Sequences were derived from PBMCs, mostly from graft donor cells, sampled 360 days after TCRalphabeta/CD19-depleted stem cell transplant. These receptors were taken from a male patient between 2 and 10 years old who had a stem cell transplant for acute lymphoblastic leukemia, so the T cells may come from the graft donor.

This clonotype showed up many times. Relative to the germline gene, one junction end is altered; a read error may explain this. V gene TRBV12-3 or TRBV12-4 combines with J gene TRBJ2-1; 11 positions agree with TRBD2. The CDR3 consists of 14 residues. For the CDR3, the DNA is TGTGCCAGCAGTCTAGCGGGAGGAATACCTGAGCAGTTCTTC. Protein sequence: CASSLAGGIPEQFF.

This clonotype was detected a few times. The rearrangement joins TRBV20-1 to TRBJ2-5; D call uncertain. Germline values: CDR1 DFQATT, CDR2 SNEGSKA (reference sequence). Trimming removed 6 bases at V and 5 bases at J, with 13 bases between. This CDR3 is 12 amino acids long. The CDR3 region has the DNA TGCAGTGCCGAGCTGGGGTGGGAGACCCAGTACTTC. Protein: CSAELGWETQYF.

The J gene is TRBJ2-7, the V gene TRBV5-1; the D gene is possibly TRBD1 (6 bases). Per the germline V gene, CDR1 is SGHRS and CDR2 is YFSETQ. The CDR3 spans 13 residues. Trimming removed 0 bases from V and 7 bases from J, with 11 bases in between. CDR3 loop: CASSLARQGEQYF. The CDR3 nucleotides are TGCGCCAGCAGCTTGGCCAGGCAGGGGGAGCAGTACTTC.

This clonotype was seen many times. The V call is TRBV7-3, the J call TRBJ2-3, with unresolved D. The V end lost 2 bases, the J end lost 4 bases, and 13 bases lay between the germline ends. This CDR3 region has 15 residues. Germline-derived CDR1 and CDR2 are SGHTA and FQGTGA. The chain's CDR3 is CASSLDWGGPDTQYF. The CDR3 DNA reads as TGTGCCAGCAGCTTAGATTGGGGTGGGCCAGATACGCAGTATTTT.

This clonotype has ten or more counts. This chain links TRBV6-5 with TRBJ2-7; 13 bases align to TRBD2. CDR1 and CDR2 from the germline V gene are MNHEY and SVGAGI. V gave up 0 bases and J gave up 4 bases; unmatched junction bases: 9. There are 18 residues in the CDR3. As DNA, the CDR3 is TGTGCCAGCAGTTACTCGCCCTTCGGGACTAGCGGGAATTACGAGCAGTACTTC. It encodes CASSYSPFGTSGNYEQYF.

This clonotype was observed many times. The genes are TRBV20-1 and TRBJ2-7; D is ambiguous. The CDR3 has 14 residues. V was cut by 0 bases and J by 0 bases, with 9 bases left in between. Germline V gene sequence: CDR1 DFQATT, CDR2 SNEGSKA (reference sequence). The CDR3 region is CSARETPNSYEQYF. DNA for the CDR3: TGCAGTGCTAGAGAAACACCGAACTCCTACGAGCAGTACTTC.

The CDR3 is CATSDPTGSEQYF. The CDR3 DNA is TGTGCCACCAGTGATCCGACAGGTAGTGAGCAGTACTTC. The rearrangement joins TRBV24-1 to TRBJ2-7; tentative D call: TRBD1 (6 bases). The length of the CDR3 is 13 residues. Germline assignment: CDR1 KGHDR and CDR2 SFDVKD. Trimming shortened V by 3 bases and J by 7 bases, and 12 bases separated the two germline ends.

This chain links TRBV4-3 with TRBJ1-1; D gene ambiguous. The CDR3 length is 14 residues. The V gene's germline CDR1 is LGHNA and CDR2 YSLEER. Trimming removed 1 base at V and 3 bases at J, with 9 bases between. CDR3 coding DNA: TGCGCCAGCAGCCAAGTTCGCCAGTACACTGAAGCTTTCTTT. Its protein is CASSQVRQYTEAFF.

The chain links TRBV4-2 to TRBJ2-1; D is undetermined. The germline V gene encodes CDR1 LGHNA and CDR2 YNFKEQ. The V and J ends lost 3 bases and 2 bases respectively, with 8 bases between them. The CDR3 covers 14 residues. As DNA, the CDR3 is TGTGCCAGCAGCCAGGACGTAGCCTACAATGAGCAGTTCTTC. The encoded protein is CASSQDVAYNEQFF.

In this sample, this clonotype turned up many times. This chain joins TRBV11-1 and TRBJ2-3; D might be TRBD2 (6 bases). The CDR3 consists of 18 residues. Per the germline V gene, CDR1 is SGHAT and CDR2 is FQDESV (reference sequence). Trimming pared 3 bases from V and 0 bases from J, leaving 19 bases between. CDR3 protein: CASSFPSYSGTSTDTQYF. CDR3 nucleotides: TGTGCCAGCAGCTTCCCCAGCTATAGCGGAACTAGCACAGATACGCAGTATTTT.

This clonotype was detected a few times. Written as DNA, the CDR3 is TGTGCCAGCAGTTCGACCCCATATGAGCAGTTCTTC. Amino acids: CASSSTPYEQFF. The V gene is TRBV27, the J gene TRBJ2-1; no reliable D call. Germline CDR1 is MNHEY and CDR2 is SMNVEV (reference sequence). Trimming took off 4 bases at V and 8 bases at J, with 9 bases between the two ends. The CDR3 sequence is 12 residues long.

This clonotype was recorded many times. V is TRBV12-3 or TRBV12-4 and J is TRBJ2-7; 7 bases agree with TRBD2. The length of the CDR3 is 14 residues. V shed 0 bases and J 5 bases; nucleotides not matched to a gene: 4. The CDR3, as DNA: TGTGCCAGCAGTTTAGCGGGGGGGAGGGACGAGCAGTACTTC. Encoded protein: CASSLAGGRDEQYF.

This clonotype has ten or more counts. The rearrangement uses TRBV5-6 and TRBJ2-5; possible D gene TRBD1, 5 bases. The CDR3 extends over 15 amino acids. V was cut by 6 bases and J by 5 bases, with 20 bases left in between. The germline CDR1 and CDR2 sequences are SGHDT and YYEEEE. CDR3 in amino acids: CASNYRKPLLETQYF. The CDR3, as DNA: TGTGCCAGCAACTACAGGAAACCCCTGTTGGAGACCCAGTACTTC.

The table lists this clonotype with a few counts. This chain connects TRBV13 to TRBJ2-1, with TRBD2 matching 14 bases. From germline, CDR1 is PRHDT and CDR2 FYEKMQ (reference sequence). This CDR3 has 15 residues. V shed 4 bases and J 12 bases; nucleotides not matched to a gene: 8. The CDR3 spells CASSSGLAGESGQFF. The CDR3 DNA sequence: TGTGCCAGCAGCTCGGGACTAGCGGGAGAAAGTGGGCAGTTCTTC.

This clonotype was observed many times. This sequence joins TRBV11-2 and TRBJ2-1, with 10 bases lining up with TRBD2. In germline, CDR1 is SGHAT, CDR2 FQNNGV. The CDR3 is made up of 13 amino acids. The CDR3 reads CASGGAAASEQFF. In nucleotides, the CDR3 is TGTGCAAGCGGGGGGGCTGCAGCCAGTGAGCAGTTCTTC.

The chain carries TRBV6-1 and TRBJ2-3, with TRBD2 matching over 8 bases. This CDR3 is 15 amino acids long. With 5 bases clipped from V and 0 bases from J, the junction kept 4 bases outside the gene matches. Germline V gene sequence: CDR1 MNHNS, CDR2 SASEGT. DNA of the CDR3: TGTGCCAGCAGTAGAATAGCGGGAAGCACAGATACGCAGTATTTT. Translation: CASSRIAGSTDTQYF.

This clonotype was found a few times. This chain joins TRBV10-3 and TRBJ1-4; D is ambiguous. The V and J ends lost 3 bases and 0 bases respectively, with 11 bases between them. There are 16 residues in the CDR3. Germline loops: CDR1 ENHRY, CDR2 SYGVKD. This chain's CDR3 is CAISELPASTNEKLFF. The CDR3 region has the DNA TGTGCCATCAGTGAATTACCGGCCTCAACTAATGAAAAACTGTTTTTT.

This clonotype was observed at least ten times. The V gene is TRBV27, the J gene TRBJ2-2; no clear D. CDR1 is MNHEY and CDR2 is SMNVEV in the germline V gene (reference sequence). CDR3 size: 12 residues. V was trimmed by 5 bases and J by 4 bases, leaving 5 bases between them. As DNA, the CDR3 is TGTGCCAGCAGTATAATCACCGGGGAGCTGTTTTTT. It codes for CASSIITGELFF.

The genes are TRBV27 and TRBJ2-3; D gene uncertain. V was shortened by 3 bases and J by 6 bases, with 10 bases between the two germline ends. The CDR3 has 13 amino acids. CDR1 is MNHEY and CDR2 is SMNVEV in the germline V gene (reference sequence). This CDR3 is CASSFRPADTQYF. For the CDR3, the DNA is TGTGCCAGCAGTTTCAGACCGGCGGATACGCAGTATTTT.

At least ten counts were recorded for this clonotype. J is TRBJ1-1 and V is TRBV29-1, with D possibly TRBD1 on 6 matching bases. V was clipped by 6 bases and J by 1 base, with 15 bases between them. This CDR3 spans 14 amino acids. Germline CDR1 reads SQVTM; CDR2 reads ANQGSEA. CDR3: CSVLPGHSNTEAFF. In DNA form, the CDR3 reads TGCAGCGTGTTGCCGGGACATTCGAACACTGAAGCTTTCTTT.

In its sample, this clonotype was seen many times. The chain couples TRBV18 to TRBJ2-5; D perhaps matches TRBD1 (5 bases). V lost 5 bases to trimming and J lost 0 bases, with 7 bases between them. Per the germline V gene, CDR1 is KGHSH and CDR2 is LQKENI. The CDR3 spans 13 residues. CDR3: CASSKDNQETQYF. The CDR3 region has the DNA TGTGCCAGCTCAAAGGACAACCAAGAGACCCAGTACTTC.

This clonotype was observed a handful of times. V usage is TRBV7-9 and J usage is TRBJ2-3, with TRBD1 as a possible D gene (5 bases). V lost 1 base, J lost 3 bases, and 11 bases lay in between. CDR3 length: 15 residues. Germline V gene sequence: CDR1 SEHNR, CDR2 FQNEAQ (reference sequence). CDR3 sequence reads: CASSLGGYWTDTQYF. CDR3 nucleotide sequence: TGTGCCAGCAGCTTAGGGGGCTACTGGACAGATACGCAGTATTTT.

This clonotype showed up many times. The chain carries TRBV3-1 and TRBJ2-5, with D perhaps matching TRBD1 (6 bases). CDR1 is LGHDT, CDR2 YNNKEL, per germline (reference sequence). Trimming left V 2 bases short and J 1 base short, with 14 bases between. This CDR3 is 16 amino acids long. As DNA, the CDR3 is TGTGCCAGCAGCCAAATCCACGACAGGACCCAAGAGACCCAGTACTTC. It translates to CASSQIHDRTQETQYF.

This clonotype was counted only a few times. V and J are TRBV27 and TRBJ2-7; the match to TRBD1 covers 9 bases. There are 12 residues in the CDR3. V was pared by 6 bases and J by 7 bases, with 4 bases of the junction left unmatched. Germline V lookup: CDR1 MNHEY, CDR2 SMNVEV (reference sequence). The CDR3 is CASRQGAREQYF. CDR3 DNA sequence: TGTGCCAGCAGACAGGGGGCAAGGGAGCAGTACTTC.